This is a list of T cell receptor beta chains from one sample in a study of shared clonotypes between healthy human individuals. Method: immunoSEQ multiplex PCR; TCRdb's copy keeps in-frame clones and lacks some. The table lists approximately 2,200,000 clones, 90% to 95% of them singletons, with 1.5% to 2% in the top ten. Sequencing used naive CD8+ T cells from PBMCs. Receptors originate from a man in his late teens or twenties in good health. Some clones in this sample may be carry-over from other donors' samples. The CDR3 runs from the conserved cysteine through the conserved F or W. Fields, in order: V gene, J gene, clone size, D gene, CDR3 protein, CDR3 DNA. The D gene is left open where the match is weak. Some rows have no size entry. The others give once, few or many, or a class for an expanded clone.

TRBV19	TRBJ2-5	once	TRBD1	CASSRQGPLPMTQYF	TGTGCCAGTAGCCGACAGGGGCCCCTACCTATGACCCAGTACTTC
TRBV15	TRBJ2-5	once	-	CATSREENGWQETQYF	TGTGCCACCAGCAGAGAGGAGAACGGTTGGCAAGAGACCCAGTACTTC
TRBV25-1	TRBJ2-1	-	-	CASSGGTWSRSEQFF	TGTGCCAGCAGTGGGGGGACGTGGAGTCGGTCTGAGCAGTTCTTC
TRBV11-2	TRBJ2-3	-	-	CASSLEWGPTDTQYF	TGTGCCAGCAGCTTAGAGTGGGGCCCCACAGATACGCAGTATTTT
TRBV6-6	TRBJ1-1	-	TRBD1	CASSDRDSRAFF	TGTGCCAGCAGTGACAGGGATTCACGGGCTTTCTTT
TRBV27	TRBJ2-1	-	TRBD2	CASSAGTSGRPGDEQFF	TGTGCCAGCAGTGCAGGGACTAGCGGGAGGCCCGGGGATGAGCAGTTCTTC
TRBV6-1	TRBJ2-7	once	-	CASSGEWGGEQYF	TGTGCCAGCAGTGGTGAGTGGGGCGGCGAGCAGTACTTC
TRBV28	TRBJ1-2	-	-	CASSFEGGYGYTF	TGTGCCAGCAGTTTTGAGGGCGGGTATGGCTACACCTTC
TRBV5-5	TRBJ1-5	-	-	CAISRNNSNQPQHF	TGTGCCATAAGCCGGAACAATAGCAATCAGCCCCAGCATTTT
TRBV28	TRBJ2-5	-	-	CASSPLEETQYF	TGTGCCAGCAGTCCTCTAGAAGAGACCCAGTACTTC
TRBV2	TRBJ2-3	-	-	CASSEGKHGRTDTQYF	TGTGCCAGCAGTGAGGGAAAGCATGGGCGGACAGATACGCAGTATTTT
TRBV5-8	TRBJ1-2	-	TRBD1	CASSTRQGNLRSRGYTF	TGTGCCAGCAGCACAAGACAGGGAAATCTGCGATCTCGGGGCTACACCTTC
TRBV6-5	TRBJ1-5	-	TRBD1	CASSSRDRESNQPQHF	TGTGCCAGCAGTTCCCGGGACAGGGAGAGTAATCAGCCCCAGCATTTT
TRBV11-2	TRBJ2-7	few	-	CASSRGQGRSYEQYF	TGTGCCAGCAGCCGGGGCCAAGGGAGGTCCTACGAGCAGTACTTC
TRBV5-1	TRBJ2-7	-	TRBD2	CASSFSGGNLYEQYF	TGCGCCAGCAGCTTCAGCGGGGGGAATCTTTACGAGCAGTACTTC
TRBV19	TRBJ2-7	-	TRBD2	CASSIDREGGLSYEQYF	TGTGCCAGTAGTATAGATCGGGAGGGCGGCCTCTCCTACGAGCAGTACTTC
TRBV30	TRBJ1-2	-	TRBD1	CAWSEGTGGGYTF	TGTGCCTGGAGTGAGGGGACAGGGGGTGGCTACACCTTC
TRBV28	TRBJ2-3	-	TRBD2	CASSHRTSGTDTQYF	TGTGCCAGCAGTCACCGCACTAGCGGTACAGATACGCAGTATTTT
TRBV27	TRBJ2-7	-	-	CASSLYRGRKVGEQYF	TGTGCCAGCAGTTTATACCGGGGGCGGAAGGTTGGAGAGCAGTACTTC
TRBV18	TRBJ2-1	-	-	CASSLYNEQFF	TGTGCCAGCTCCCTGTACAATGAGCAGTTCTTC
TRBV5-1	TRBJ1-3	-	TRBD1	CASSPDRATGNTIYF	TGCGCCAGCAGCCCGGACAGGGCAACCGGAAACACCATATATTTT
TRBV5-1	TRBJ1-1	-	-	CASSLRQANTEAFF	TGCGCCAGCAGCTTGCGACAGGCGAACACTGAAGCTTTCTTT
TRBV10-3	TRBJ2-7	-	-	CAISDTQGNVYEQYF	TGTGCCATCAGTGATACACAGGGAAATGTCTACGAGCAGTACTTC
TRBV9	TRBJ2-7	-	-	CASSVGGRGYEQYF	TGTGCCAGCAGCGTAGGAGGGCGAGGCTACGAGCAGTACTTC
TRBV9	TRBJ2-3	-	-	CASSVGGGGWDTQYF	TGTGCCAGCAGCGTAGGCGGCGGAGGGTGGGATACGCAGTATTTT
TRBV11-1	TRBJ2-1	-	TRBD1	CASSPYRGNNEQFF	TGTGCCAGCAGCCCTTACAGGGGGAACAATGAGCAGTTCTTC
TRBV6-5	TRBJ2-2	-	-	CASSYAPPNTGELFF	TGTGCCAGCAGTTACGCCCCACCGAACACCGGGGAGCTGTTTTTT
TRBV4-1	TRBJ2-7	-	-	CASSQVWGVSYEQYF	TGCGCCAGCAGCCAAGTTTGGGGGGTGTCCTACGAGCAGTACTTC
TRBV15	TRBJ2-5	-	TRBD1	CATSRGGQGSQQQETQYF	TGTGCCACCAGCAGGGGGGGACAGGGGTCACAACAGCAAGAGACCCAGTACTTC
TRBV5-4	TRBJ2-7	once	-	CASSTDGSYEQYF	TGTGCCAGCAGCACGGACGGATCCTACGAGCAGTACTTC
TRBV10-3	TRBJ2-1	-	-	CAISGEYNEQFF	TGTGCCATCAGTGGGGAATACAATGAGCAGTTCTTC
TRBV27	TRBJ2-3	-	-	CASSLGPAPDTQYF	TGTGCCAGCAGTTTAGGTCCGGCTCCAGATACGCAGTATTTT
TRBV9	TRBJ1-1	-	-	CASSPRGSRTEAFF	TGTGCCAGCAGCCCCCGGGGCAGCCGTACTGAAGCTTTCTTT
TRBV5-1	TRBJ2-7	-	-	CASSWGKQGISYEQYF	TGCGCCAGCAGCTGGGGGAAACAGGGAATCTCCTACGAGCAGTACTTC
TRBV27	TRBJ1-1	-	-	CASSDRYKNTEAFF	TGTGCCAGCAGTGACAGGTATAAGAACACTGAAGCTTTCTTT
TRBV7-9	TRBJ2-3	-	TRBD2	CASSPPGTSVDTQYF	TGTGCCAGCAGCCCTCCCGGGACTAGTGTTGATACGCAGTATTTT
TRBV19	TRBJ1-5	-	TRBD1	CASSIGRGPAQPQHF	TGTGCCAGTAGTATCGGCAGGGGGCCGGCTCAGCCCCAGCATTTT
TRBV27	TRBJ1-1	-	TRBD1	CASSRPGTGNTEAFF	TGTGCCAGCAGCCGGCCCGGGACAGGGAACACTGAAGCTTTCTTT
TRBV7-9	TRBJ2-2	-	-	CASSLTQGGTGELFF	TGTGCCAGCAGCTTGACACAGGGAGGCACCGGGGAGCTGTTTTTT
TRBV27	TRBJ2-1	once	-	CASSLLGRANNNEQFF	TGTGCCAGCAGTTTATTGGGCAGGGCCAACAACAATGAGCAGTTCTTC
TRBV7-2	TRBJ2-2	-	TRBD1	CASSSRQGPNTGELFF	TGTGCCAGCAGCTCCCGACAGGGTCCGAACACCGGGGAGCTGTTTTTT
TRBV6-5	TRBJ2-1	once	-	CAAGLAATYNEQFF	TGTGCCGCAGGGTTAGCGGCCACCTACAATGAGCAGTTCTTC
TRBV9	TRBJ2-1	once	-	CASSVSGSGKDQFF	TGTGCCAGCAGCGTGAGTGGGAGCGGTAAAGACCAGTTCTTC
TRBV7-9	TRBJ2-7	-	-	CASQGFDEQYF	TGTGCCAGCCAGGGTTTCGACGAGCAGTACTTC
TRBV27	TRBJ1-5	-	TRBD1	CASRSLMRRTGDQPQHF	TGTGCCAGCAGATCACTCATGAGGCGGACAGGGGATCAGCCCCAGCATTTT
TRBV27	TRBJ2-1	-	TRBD2	CASSLWPSGSNEQFF	TGTGCCAGCAGTTTATGGCCTAGCGGGAGTAATGAGCAGTTCTTC
TRBV6-6	TRBJ2-7	-	-	CASSRDLEEQYF	TGTGCCAGCAGCAGGGATCTGGAAGAGCAGTACTTC
TRBV27	TRBJ1-1	-	-	CASRWGQNTEAFF	TGTGCCAGCAGATGGGGGCAGAACACTGAAGCTTTCTTT
TRBV29-1	TRBJ2-3	-	TRBD2	CSVAGTSGYTDTQYF	TGCAGCGTTGCGGGGACTAGCGGTTACACAGATACGCAGTATTTT
TRBV9	TRBJ2-2	-	-	CASSTYLTANTGELFF	TGTGCCAGCAGCACATATCTGACGGCGAACACCGGGGAGCTGTTTTTT
TRBV4-1	TRBJ1-5	-	-	CASSQGGGQGFQPQHF	TGCGCCAGCAGCCAAGGGGGTGGGCAGGGTTTTCAGCCCCAGCATTTT
TRBV7-3	TRBJ2-5	-	-	CASSSQGGNQETQYF	TGTGCCAGCAGCTCCCAGGGTGGGAACCAAGAGACCCAGTACTTC
TRBV6-5	TRBJ1-5	-	-	CASSSTYNQPQHF	TGTGCCAGCAGTTCGACCTACAATCAGCCCCAGCATTTT
TRBV19	TRBJ1-5	once	-	CASWGYPYSNQPQHF	TGTGCCAGTTGGGGGTATCCTTATAGCAATCAGCCCCAGCATTTT
TRBV4-3	TRBJ1-2	-	-	CASSQVGLTYGYTF	TGCGCCAGCAGCCAAGTTGGACTGACCTATGGCTACACCTTC
TRBV28	TRBJ2-2	-	-	CASSFQENTGELFF	TGTGCCAGCAGTTTTCAGGAGAACACCGGGGAGCTGTTTTTT
TRBV5-5	TRBJ2-7	-	-	CASSLTAEQYF	TGTGCCAGCAGCTTGACAGCCGAGCAGTACTTC
TRBV27	TRBJ1-2	-	-	CASSLSSLGGRANYGYTF	TGTGCCAGCAGTCTCTCTTCTCTCGGGGGCCGCGCTAACTATGGCTACACCTTC
TRBV7-9	TRBJ2-5	-	-	CASRPRDVQETQYF	TGTGCCAGCCGCCCGCGAGACGTCCAAGAGACCCAGTACTTC